These 7 T cell receptor beta chains came from one sample sequenced in a study of OX40 agonist ivuxolimab in advanced cancers. Clones were read by immunoSEQ multiplex PCR, and TCRdb kept only the in-frame ones, dropping some. The sample contains around 58,000 clones, roughly 84% of which appear only once. The input for sequencing was CD4+ or CD8+ T cells sorted from blood, taken in a trial of the OX40 agonist ivuxolimab. The receptors derive from an adult with an advanced solid tumor such as melanoma, head and neck, liver or kidney cancer.

This chain uses TRBV2 with TRBJ2-1, with TRBD2 identical over 10 bases. Germline lookup yields CDR1 SNHLY and CDR2 FYNNEI. V shed 2 bases and J 6 bases; nucleotides not matched to a gene: 10. The CDR3 is 17 amino acids. CDR3 amino acids: CASSENSGLAAPNEQFF. The CDR3 nucleotides read TGTGCCAGCAGTGAAAATAGCGGACTAGCGGCCCCCAATGAGCAGTTCTTC.

This sequence joins TRBV6-5 and TRBJ2-2, with a weak D call TRBD2 (5 bases). Germline V gene data show CDR1 as MNHEY and CDR2 as SVGAGI. This CDR3 is built from 16 residues. The V gene lost 0 bases and the J gene lost 7 bases, with 15 bases spanning the gap. The CDR3 sequence: CASSYSRALLDGELFF. For the CDR3, the DNA is TGTGCCAGCAGTTACTCGAGGGCACTCTTAGACGGGGAGCTGTTTTTT.

V gene TRBV7-2 combines with J gene TRBJ2-7; 9 positions agree with TRBD1. The junction had 1 base not matched to a gene; V was cut back by 2 bases and J by 2 bases. The CDR3 is 14 residues long. Germline assignment: CDR1 SGHTA and CDR2 FQGNSA. In nucleotides, the CDR3 is TGTGCCAGCAGCTTACGGACAGGGGCCTACGAGCAGTACTTC. Amino acids: CASSLRTGAYEQYF.

The rearrangement links TRBV7-9 to TRBJ1-1, with 9 bases aligning to TRBD1. This CDR3 is 14 amino acids long. The germline V gene has CDR1 SEHNR and CDR2 FQNEAQ (reference sequence). J lost 4 bases, V lost 3 bases, and 3 bases had no gene match. Written as DNA, the CDR3 is TGTGCCAGCAGCTTCGGGACAGGGAGCACTGAAGCTTTCTTT. Translation: CASSFGTGSTEAFF.

V and J are TRBV10-3 and TRBJ1-3; D perhaps matches TRBD1 (5 bases). Per the germline V gene, CDR1 is ENHRY and CDR2 is SYGVKD. V lost 9 bases and J lost 0, with 15 bases in between. The CDR3 extends over 15 amino acids. The CDR3 sequence: CAMTPGPVSGNTIYF. The CDR3 nucleotides are TGTGCCATGACGCCGGGACCGGTCTCTGGAAACACCATATATTTT.

This clone showed up just once. This sequence joins TRBV5-6 and TRBJ1-1; 7 bases agree with TRBD1. Germline assignment: CDR1 SGHDT and CDR2 YYEEEE. This CDR3 spans 17 amino acids. Trimming took 3 bases from V and 0 from J; bases not matched to a gene: 11. In DNA form, the CDR3 reads TGTGCCAGCAGCTCCGGGACAGAAAATTTCATGAACACTGAAGCTTTCTTT. Translation gives CASSSGTENFMNTEAFF.

The chain combines TRBV19 with TRBJ1-5; 7 bases fit TRBD1. V shed 0 bases and J 2 bases; nucleotides not matched to a gene: 4. There are 16 residues in the CDR3. Germline values: CDR1 LNHDA, CDR2 SQIVND (reference sequence). Here the CDR3 DNA reads TGTGCCAGTAGTATAGATCTCGGACAGGGCAATCAGCCCCAGCATTTT. It codes for CASSIDLGQGNQPQHF.